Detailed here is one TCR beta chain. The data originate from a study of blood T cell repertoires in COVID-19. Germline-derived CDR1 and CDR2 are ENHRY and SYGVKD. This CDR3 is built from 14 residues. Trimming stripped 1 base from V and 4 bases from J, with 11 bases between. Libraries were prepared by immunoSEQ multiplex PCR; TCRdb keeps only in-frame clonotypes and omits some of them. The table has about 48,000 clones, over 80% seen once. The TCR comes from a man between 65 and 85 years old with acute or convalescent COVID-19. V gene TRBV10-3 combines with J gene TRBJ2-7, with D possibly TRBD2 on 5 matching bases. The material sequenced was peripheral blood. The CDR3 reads CAISEFSGPYEQYF. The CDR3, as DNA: TGTGCCATCAGTGAGTTCAGCGGACCTTACGAGCAGTACTTC.